The 2 T cell receptor beta chains below all came from one sample that was sequenced in a study of T cell repertoires in cytomegalovirus infection. TCRdb re-called the reads with MiXCR, one entry per CDR3 protein. The sample carries a few hundred thousand distinct CDR3 sequences, 26% recorded once. The sample taken for sequencing was PBMCs. The receptors derive from a human donor in good health (CMV status not recorded). Some clones in this sample may be carry-over from other donors' samples.

This chain connects TRBV6-8 to TRBJ1-2, with D tentatively TRBD1 (6 bases). Deletions cut 0 bases from V and 1 base from J, with 9 bases between. CDR3 length: 15 amino acids. The V gene's germline CDR1 is MNHGY and CDR2 SAAAGT. This chain's CDR3 is CASSYSRGNNYGYTF. The CDR3 DNA follows: TGTGCCAGCAGTTACTCGAGGGGGAATAACTATGGCTACACCTTC.

To note about this clonotype: A single base separates this from a much larger clone, so it may be a read error. This chain joins TRBV12-3 or TRBV12-4 and TRBJ2-7; D possibly uses TRBD1 or TRBD2 (5 bases each). The CDR3 has 14 amino acids. Trimming took 4 bases from V and 0 from J, leaving 10 bases between them. The chain's CDR3 is CASSSGDDSYEQYF. The CDR3 region has the DNA TGTGCCAGCAGTTCCGGGGACGACTCCTACGAGCAGTACTTC.